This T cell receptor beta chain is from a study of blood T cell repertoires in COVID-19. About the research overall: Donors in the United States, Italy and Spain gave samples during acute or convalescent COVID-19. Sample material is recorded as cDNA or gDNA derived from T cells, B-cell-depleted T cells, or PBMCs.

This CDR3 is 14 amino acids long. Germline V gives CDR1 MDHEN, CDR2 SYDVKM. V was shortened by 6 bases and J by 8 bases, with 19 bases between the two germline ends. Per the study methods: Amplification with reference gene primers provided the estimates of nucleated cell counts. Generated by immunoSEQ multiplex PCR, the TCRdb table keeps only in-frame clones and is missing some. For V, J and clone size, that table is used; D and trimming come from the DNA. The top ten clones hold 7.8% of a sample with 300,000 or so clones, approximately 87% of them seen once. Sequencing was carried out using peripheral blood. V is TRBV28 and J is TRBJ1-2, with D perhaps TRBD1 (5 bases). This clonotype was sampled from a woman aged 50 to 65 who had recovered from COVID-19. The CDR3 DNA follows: TGTGCCAGCAGGGTAGGACATGGGGCCGGAGGCTACACCTTC. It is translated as CASRVGHGAGGYTF.